This T cell receptor (beta chain) was retrieved from a study of T-cell reconstitution after alpha-beta-depleted transplantation in children. Unique molecular identifiers were incorporated into the prepared TCRbeta library. TCRdb passed the PCR reads through MiXCR, listing each CDR3 protein once. The sample holds about 500,000 distinct CDR3 sequences, about 33% seen once. CDR1 and CDR2 from the germline V gene are GTSNPN and SVGIG (reference sequence). The CDR3 loop spans 12 amino acids. With 4 bases removed from V and 3 bases from J, the gap between germline ends came to 9 bases. The genes are TRBV30 and TRBJ1-1; D is ambiguous. The sequence derives from a human donor who donated a stem cell graft to a child with aplastic anemia. The sequencing here drew on PBMCs from the stem cell graft donor, taken from the stem cell graft. CDR3 loop: CAWMTQYTEAFF. DNA for the CDR3: TGTGCCTGGATGACCCAGTACACTGAAGCTTTCTTT.